The 17 T cell receptor beta chains below were found in one sample sequenced in a study of siplizumab effects on memory and regulatory T cells. The data were produced by immunoSEQ multiplex PCR, yet TCRdb's version contains in-frame clones alone and is incomplete. The sample consists of 100,000 or so clones, around 94% of them appearing once. The specimen sequenced was Tregs sorted from blood. The receptors shown here come from a human donor in good health.

This clone was detected once. V usage is TRBV2 and J usage is TRBJ2-7; 9 nucleotides align to TRBD1. With V trimmed by 4 bases and J by 1 base, 11 bases remained unmatched. The CDR3 has 17 residues. CDR1 and CDR2 (germline): SNHLY, FYNNEI. This CDR3 reads CASSVDRGPGPSYEQYF. DNA for the CDR3: TGTGCCAGCAGTGTGGACAGGGGTCCCGGGCCTTCCTACGAGCAGTACTTC.

This rearrangement joins TRBV2 to TRBJ1-5; TRBD1 matches at 8 bases. The CDR3 totals 14 residues. Trimming took 7 bases from V and 3 from J; bases not matched to a gene: 5. Germline lookup yields CDR1 SNHLY and CDR2 FYNNEI. CDR3 coding DNA: TGTGCCAGCACGGACAGGGAGTACAATCAGCCCCAGCATTTT. Translated: CASTDREYNQPQHF.

This chain joins TRBV5-1 and TRBJ2-1, with 8 bases identical to TRBD2. V gave up 4 bases and J gave up 7 bases; unmatched junction bases: 22. The germline CDR1 and CDR2 sequences are SGHRS and YFSETQ. The CDR3 totals 19 residues. CDR3: CASSPTASGSYTLRNEQFF. The CDR3 DNA reads TGCGCCAGCAGCCCCACAGCGAGCGGGAGTTATACCCTACGTAATGAGCAGTTCTTC.

This sequence joins TRBV27 and TRBJ2-3, with D perhaps matching TRBD2 (6 bases). V lost 6 bases and J 0 bases, leaving 19 bases between the germline ends. The CDR3 sequence is 17 residues long. Germline CDR1 reads MNHEY; CDR2 reads SMNVEV (reference sequence). CDR3 loop: CASRNRLAAPSTDTQYF. CDR3 bases: TGTGCCAGCAGGAACCGTTTAGCGGCCCCTAGCACAGATACGCAGTATTTT.

The chain combines TRBV7-9 with TRBJ1-1, with D unresolved. V lost 0 bases and J lost 0, with 14 bases in between. The CDR3 runs 17 residues. Germline assignment: CDR1 SEHNR and CDR2 FQNEAQ (reference sequence). Written as DNA, the CDR3 is TGTGCCAGCAGCTTAGCGCTCGGGTACGGTATGAACACTGAAGCTTTCTTT. It specifies CASSLALGYGMNTEAFF.

V usage is TRBV7-9 and J usage is TRBJ2-5; TRBD2 matches at 8 bases. Unmatched junction bases numbered 3, after V lost 4 bases and J lost 2 bases. This CDR3 contains 14 residues. The germline V gene has CDR1 SEHNR and CDR2 FQNEAQ (reference sequence). The CDR3 loop reads CASSSIAGQETQYF. The CDR3 DNA follows: TGTGCCAGCAGCTCCATAGCGGGACAAGAGACCCAGTACTTC.

The chain combines TRBV6-6 with TRBJ2-7, with 7 bases lining up with TRBD1. The CDR3 is made up of 15 amino acids. Germline V gene sequence: CDR1 MNHNY, CDR2 SVGAGI (reference sequence). V trimming: 5 bases; J trimming: 7 bases; junction bases outside the gene matches: 14. The CDR3 region is CASSAGTANKPEQYF. The CDR3, as DNA: TGTGCCAGCAGTGCCGGGACAGCCAACAAACCGGAGCAGTACTTC.

The chain carries TRBV7-3 and TRBJ2-3, with TRBD2 identical over 7 bases. The CDR3 loop spans 14 amino acids. Unmatched junction bases numbered 5, after V lost 3 bases and J lost 5 bases. The germline V gene has CDR1 SGHTA and CDR2 FQGTGA. The CDR3 DNA reads TGTGCCAGCAGCTTCGCGGGGGAGGGAGATACGCAGTATTTT. Translation gives CASSFAGEGDTQYF.

The CDR3 region has the DNA TGCGCCAGCAAGGACCCGAGACAAGCTTTCTTT. Translated: CASKDPRQAFF. This chain joins TRBV10-2 and TRBJ1-1; D gene uncertain. Germline V gives CDR1 WSHSY, CDR2 SAAADI. The CDR3 is 11 amino acids. Trimming removed 7 bases at V and 9 bases at J, with 12 bases between.

The chain has TRBV28 and TRBJ1-4; no clear D. The V end was cut by 5 bases, the J end by 4 bases, with 14 bases between. The V gene's germline CDR1 is MDHEN and CDR2 SYDVKM. This CDR3 contains 15 residues. CDR3 DNA: TGTGCCAGCAGTAAACTCATGAACTTTAATGAAAAACTGTTTTTT. Encoded protein: CASSKLMNFNEKLFF.

The J gene is TRBJ2-7, the V gene TRBV28; 10 nucleotides line up with TRBD2. CDR1 and CDR2 from the germline V gene are MDHEN and SYDVKM. The CDR3 is made up of 14 amino acids. The V gene end was trimmed by 11 bases and the J gene end by 4 bases; junction bases not matched to a gene: 11. CDR3 DNA: TGTGCCTCAGGATTAGCGGGAGGAGGGTACGAGCAGTACTTC. It yields the protein CASGLAGGGYEQYF.

The chain couples TRBV15 to TRBJ1-2; D is uncertain. From germline, CDR1 is LNHNV and CDR2 YYDKDF (reference sequence). V lost 2 bases and J 4 bases, leaving 11 bases between the germline ends. The CDR3 runs to 14 residues. CDR3 sequence (DNA): TGTGCCACCAGCAGATTAGGATTGGTCTATGGCTACACCTTC. Its translation: CATSRLGLVYGYTF. The entire variable domain, with the rest obtained from reference TRBV15 and TRBJ1-2, is as follows: DAMVIQNPRYQVTQFGKPVTLSCSQTLNHNVMYWYQQKSSQAPKLLFHYYDKDFNNEADTPDNFQSRRPNTSFCFLDIRSPGLGDTAMYLCATSRLGLVYGYTFGSGTRLTVV.

J is TRBJ1-1 and V is TRBV5-1; D gene uncertain. Germline CDR1 and CDR2: SGHRS and YFSETQ. V shed 0 bases and J shed 5 bases, with 17 bases lying between them. The CDR3 has 16 residues. The CDR3 nucleotides read TGCGCCAGCAGCTTGGTATTCTCACCCAGAGAAACTGAAGCTTTCTTT. Protein: CASSLVFSPRETEAFF. The full variable domain, completed using reference TRBV5-1 and TRBJ1-1, is KAGVTQTPRYLIKTRGQQVTLSCSPISGHRSVSWYQQTPGQGLQFLFEYFSETQRNKGNFPGRFSGRQFSNSRSEMNVSTLELGDSALYLCASSLVFSPRETEAFFGQGTRLTVV.

The table lists this clone with a count of one. This chain connects TRBV2 to TRBJ2-7; D is unresolved. Trimming removed 0 bases from V and 5 bases from J, with 17 bases in between. The CDR3 is made up of 16 amino acids. Germline lookup yields CDR1 SNHLY and CDR2 FYNNEI. CDR3 DNA sequence: TGTGCCAGCAGTGAAGCGCTTCGACTGAGGATGGACGAGCAGTACTTC. Protein sequence: CASSEALRLRMDEQYF.

The rearrangement uses TRBV10-1 and TRBJ2-2; 7 bases agree with TRBD2. After removal of 4 bases from V and 3 bases from J, the junction contained 2 bases not matched to a gene. From germline, CDR1 is WNHNN and CDR2 SYGVQD (reference sequence). CDR3 length: 14 amino acids. The DNA of the CDR3 is TGCGCCAGCAGTGGTCTAGCGGACACCGGGGAGCTGTTTTTT. The encoded protein is CASSGLADTGELFF.

This rearrangement joins TRBV6-1 to TRBJ1-1, with D unclear. The CDR3 covers 13 residues. V lost 9 bases to trimming and J lost 1 base, with 12 bases between them. Looked up from germline, CDR1 is MNHNS and CDR2 is SASEGT. In DNA, the CDR3 is TGTGCCAGTTTTTTAACAGCGAACACTGAAGCTTTCTTT. It is translated as CASFLTANTEAFF.

V is TRBV28 and J is TRBJ1-2; D remains ambiguous. From germline, CDR1 is MDHEN and CDR2 SYDVKM. The V end lost 5 bases, the J end lost 7 bases, and 8 bases lay between the germline ends. CDR3 length equals 11 residues. CDR3: CASSESGGYTF. In DNA form, the CDR3 reads TGTGCCAGCAGTGAGTCAGGTGGCTACACCTTC.